The sequence of this TCR beta chain was determined in a study of human T cells and chemical hapten exposure. This clonotype was counted ten times or more. Its matching antigen is unknown. The time point was: patch test 1, 2 weeks after DPC sensitization. The treatment is: therapeutic diphenylcyclopropenone sensitization with weekly scalp DPC. The study's findings and limits: Donor immune responses may differ from healthy people's, since all donors had alopecia. TCRs exceeding a frequency of 1 in 1000 stayed unchanged under DPC sensitization.

This CDR3 spans 15 amino acids. The germline V and J ends were trimmed by 0 bases and 0 bases, with 8 bases remaining between them. Germline lookup yields CDR1 SGHRS and CDR2 YFSETQ. TCRdb re-derived calls from the RACE reads in MiXCR, one entry per CDR3 protein. The sample yields some 350,000 distinct CDR3 sequences, roughly 6.9% seen once. The J gene is TRBJ2-3, the V gene TRBV5-1; D gene ambiguous. The sequenced sample was whole blood, obtained in connection with sensitization to the hapten diphenylcyclopropenone (DPC). This clonotype originated in a woman aged 18-29 years with alopecia areata. Some clones in this sample may be carry-over from other donors' samples. This chain's CDR3 is CASSLALQSTDTQYF. CDR3 DNA: TGCGCCAGCAGCTTGGCTTTGCAAAGCACAGATACGCAGTATTTT.